This TCR beta chain was found in a study of T cell responses to AZD1222 COVID-19 vaccine. Regarding this clone: Its target is unknown.

Assay used: immunoSEQ multiplex PCR; TCRdb lists only in-frame clones, some missing. The sample lists about 97,000 clones; around 88% were seen once. Study-level findings and limits: The repertoires were collected only after the peak T cell response.

Sequenced here: peripheral blood, sampled on day 0 of AZD1222 vaccination. This sequence originates from an adult in good health.

CDR3 bases: TGTGCCAGCAGCCCTGGGGGAGATAGTGGCTACACCTTC. Protein product: CASSPGGDSGYTF. The chain joins TRBV5-4 to TRBJ1-2, with D perhaps matching TRBD1 (5 bases). The CDR3 sequence is 13 residues long. The germline CDR1 and CDR2 sequences are SGHNT and YYREEE (reference sequence). V lost 4 bases to trimming and J lost 7 bases, with 14 bases between them.